This TCR beta chain was documented in a study of blood T cells in healthy people across ages. This clonotype has just a few counts. A second PCR of 7 to 11 cycles used a sample-barcoded 5' primer and a J-beta primer mix. Sequencing yielded, for each sample, at least 2.5 million paired-end reads carrying CDR3. Each CDR3 protein is one row after TCRdb ran MiXCR on the 5' RACE reads. The sample includes around 870,000 distinct CDR3 sequences, around 26% of them seen just once. This TCR was sampled from a woman of 80 years or more in good health. The sequencing sample was made of blood.

CDR3 sequence: CASSEGGIGAGGRETQYF. The CDR3 nucleotides are TGTGCCAGCAGTGAAGGGGGGATCGGAGCGGGGGGTAGGGAGACCCAGTACTTC. The J gene is TRBJ2-7, the V gene TRBV6-1, with 9 bases fitting TRBD2. The J call is uncertain, as TRBJ2-5 better fits the DNA end. This CDR3 comprises 18 residues. Germline CDR1 reads MNHNS; CDR2 reads SASEGT.